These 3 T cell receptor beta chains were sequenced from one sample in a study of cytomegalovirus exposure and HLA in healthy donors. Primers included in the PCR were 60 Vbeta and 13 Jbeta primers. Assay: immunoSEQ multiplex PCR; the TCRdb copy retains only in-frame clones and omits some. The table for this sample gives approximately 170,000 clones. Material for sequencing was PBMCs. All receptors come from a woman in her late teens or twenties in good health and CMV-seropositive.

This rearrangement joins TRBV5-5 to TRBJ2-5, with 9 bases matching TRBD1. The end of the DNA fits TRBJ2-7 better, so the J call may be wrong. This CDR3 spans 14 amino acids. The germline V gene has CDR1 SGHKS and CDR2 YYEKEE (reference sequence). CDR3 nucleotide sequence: TGTGCCAGCAGCTTACAGGGGGCTCCTGGCGAGCAGTACTTC. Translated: CASSLQGAPGEQYF.

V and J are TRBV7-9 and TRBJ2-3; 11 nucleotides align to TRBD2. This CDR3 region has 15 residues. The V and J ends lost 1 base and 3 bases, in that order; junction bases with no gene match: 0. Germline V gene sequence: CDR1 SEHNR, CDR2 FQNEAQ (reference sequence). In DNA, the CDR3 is TGTGCCAGCAGCTTAGTAGCGGGGGGGACAGATACGCAGTATTTT. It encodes CASSLVAGGTDTQYF.

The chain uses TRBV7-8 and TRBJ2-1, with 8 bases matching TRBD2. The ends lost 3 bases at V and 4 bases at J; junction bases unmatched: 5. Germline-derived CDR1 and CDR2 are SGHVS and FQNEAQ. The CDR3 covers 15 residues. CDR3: CASSFRSGGYNEQFF. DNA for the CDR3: TGTGCCAGCAGCTTTAGAAGCGGGGGATACAATGAGCAGTTCTTC.